This is a list of T cell receptor beta chains from one sample in a study of blood T cell repertoires in COVID-19. The protocol was immunoSEQ multiplex PCR, while the TCRdb copy is restricted to in-frame clones and leaves out a portion. Of 120,000 to 150,000 clones in the sample, around 89% were seen once. The sample consisted of peripheral blood. The receptors derive from a human donor in a cohort sampled during active COVID-19. CDR3s leave out the opening cysteine and the closing phenylalanine or tryptophan. D genes are given only for firm matches. The size of a clone is reported for some rows only, either as once, few or many, or as a class for expanded clones.

clone_size j_call v_call d_call cdr3_aa
once TRBJ1-4 TRBV16 NA ASSQSSGFEKLF
NA TRBJ1-1 TRBV5-5 NA ASSPVGGITF
NA TRBJ1-1 TRBV7-3 NA ASSLGGSKTEAF
NA TRBJ1-5 TRBV19 TRBD1 AGERDRGRGNQPQH
NA TRBJ1-2 TRBV30 NA AWDNKNYGYT
NA TRBJ2-1 TRBV30 TRBD1 AWSVSLAGTGSAQF
NA TRBJ1-5 TRBV3-1/TRBV3-2 NA ASSQKDWYSNQPQH
few TRBJ2-2 TRBV10-2 NA ASSGFINTGELF
NA TRBJ1-5 TRBV5-8 NA ASSRPGTPLGQPQH
NA TRBJ1-4 TRBV19 NA ASSPSPRAGAGEKLF
NA TRBJ1-2 TRBV5-1 TRBD1 ASRYAPGQEDGYT
NA TRBJ2-6 TRBV5-4 NA ASSLEPPSLSGANVLT
NA TRBJ1-1 TRBV3-1/TRBV3-2 TRBD1 ASSDPGTGSATEAF
NA TRBJ2-3 TRBV7-8 NA ASSLGDPGVADTQY
NA TRBJ2-1 TRBV6-4 TRBD2 ASSDSGLAGGREQF
NA TRBJ1-5 TRBV6-4 TRBD1 ASRERKCPAQGKSQPQH
NA TRBJ1-2 TRBV6-5 TRBD1 ASSYSYDRGYGYT
few TRBJ2-7 TRBV30 TRBD1 AWGQGIEQY
NA TRBJ1-3 TRBV18 NA ASSPLRGQSSGNTIY
NA TRBJ1-1 TRBV10-3 NA AISEAGTNTEAF
NA TRBJ2-2 TRBV9 TRBD1 ASSVEDRANTGELF
NA TRBJ2-5 TRBV3-1/TRBV3-2 TRBD2 ASSQNGRGLAGQETQY
NA TRBJ2-2 TRBV7-8 NA ASSPTNTGELF
NA TRBJ1-1 TRBV4-1 TRBD1 ASSQGHDRGRPEAF
NA TRBJ1-5 TRBV7-8 NA ASSLGPQGFAIGSQPQH
NA TRBJ2-3 TRBV9 TRBD2 ASSGTSYPDTQY
NA TRBJ1-1 TRBV7-9 NA ASSPSQVGTEAF
NA TRBJ2-3 TRBV7-3 TRBD1 ASSLTTGVDTQY
NA TRBJ2-2 TRBV7-3 TRBD1 ASSLPGQGTGELF
NA TRBJ1-3 TRBV7-9 TRBD1 ASSFKQGTGNTIY
NA TRBJ2-7 TRBV5-4 NA ASSTGLTYEQY
NA TRBJ2-1 TRBV5-6 NA ASSLGGRVVDEQF
NA TRBJ1-1 TRBV5-8 NA ASSVPGGGADTEAF
NA TRBJ2-1 TRBV5-5 NA ASSLGAGIVSNEQF
NA TRBJ2-6 TRBV24-1 NA ATSARGPSSGANVLT
NA TRBJ2-2 TRBV7-2 NA ASSLAGGPSTGELF
NA TRBJ2-2 TRBV14 TRBD2 ASSQGLAGGTGELF
NA TRBJ1-6 TRBV6-2/TRBV6-3 TRBD1 ASSYSRDSGRSSYNSPLH
NA TRBJ2-2 TRBV3-1/TRBV3-2 TRBD1 ASSQGGSGGTGELF
NA TRBJ2-7 TRBV3-1/TRBV3-2 NA ASSQAREQY
once TRBJ2-1 TRBV11-2 TRBD2 ASSSPLLAGGPYNEQF
NA TRBJ2-2 TRBV11-2 TRBD2 ASTYSGGNTGELF
NA TRBJ2-1 TRBV7-2 NA ATGQNSYNEQF
NA TRBJ2-1 TRBV19 NA ASSIEASSLRWQF
NA TRBJ2-2 TRBV2 TRBD1 ASRGTARTGELF
NA TRBJ2-2 TRBV15 NA ATSRVRGLGSDTGELF
NA TRBJ1-1 TRBV5-5 NA ASSPIGGIEAF
NA TRBJ2-7 TRBV5-8 NA ASSFDLRGAYEQY
NA TRBJ1-6 TRBV19 NA ASTTGTTNSPLH
NA TRBJ1-4 TRBV5-1 NA ASRLVHSGNEKLF
NA TRBJ1-1 TRBV3-1/TRBV3-2 NA ASSQDSTGGAF
NA TRBJ1-2 TRBV27 TRBD1 ASRPSGGYGYT
NA TRBJ1-2 TRBV29-1 NA SVDGEGGMDYGYT
NA TRBJ2-5 TRBV2 TRBD2 ASTLGLAGQETQY
NA TRBJ1-5 TRBV4-1 NA ASSQDLGARNQPQH
NA TRBJ1-4 TRBV5-4 TRBD1 ASSFKTGGNEKLF
NA TRBJ1-3 TRBV19 NA ASSPGVSGNTIY
NA TRBJ1-1 TRBV15 TRBD1 ATSRDVLGGEAF
NA TRBJ1-2 TRBV25-1 NA ASSGQRSLYGYT
NA TRBJ1-5 TRBV28 TRBD1 ASTLEGAGNQPQH